The rows below give T cell receptor beta chains drawn from one sample of a study of T cell responses to AZD1222 COVID-19 vaccine. Sequenced by immunoSEQ multiplex PCR; TCRdb stores in-frame clones only, minus some. The table has under 200,000 clones, 87% seen once. Sequences were derived from peripheral blood, sampled on day 0 of MenACWY control vaccination. The receptors here all came from an adult in good health. The CDR3 runs from the conserved cysteine through the conserved F or W. The order of the fields is J gene, D gene, clone size, V gene, CDR3 protein, CDR3 DNA. A D gene is named only where the DNA matches it firmly. Only part of the rows carry a size: once, few, many, or a class if the clone is expanded.

>TRBJ2-7|.|.|TRBV2
CASSEALTIGGYEQYF
TGTGCCAGCAGTGAAGCGCTAACAATCGGAGGGTACGAGCAGTACTTC
>TRBJ1-2|.|.|TRBV28
CASSPDGANYGYTF
TGTGCCAGCAGCCCGGACGGAGCTAACTATGGCTACACCTTC
>TRBJ2-5|.|.|TRBV5-4
CASSLWEGGPQETQYF
TGTGCCAGCAGCTTGTGGGAGGGGGGGCCCCAAGAGACCCAGTACTTC
>TRBJ1-5|.|.|TRBV6-6
CASSISGQYVWSQHF
TGTGCCAGCAGTATATCTGGACAGTACGTTTGGTCCCAGCATTTT
>TRBJ2-1|.|.|TRBV4-1
CASSQSMGLYNEQFF
TGCGCCAGCAGCCAATCAATGGGGCTTTACAATGAGCAGTTCTTC
>TRBJ2-3|TRBD2|once|TRBV7-3
CASSPGLAVGSTDTQYF
TGTGCCAGCAGCCCGGGACTAGCGGTGGGTTCCACAGATACGCAGTATTTT
>TRBJ1-1|.|.|TRBV7-9
CASSPGNGRDLAFF
TGTGCCAGCAGCCCCGGGAACGGTAGGGATTTAGCTTTCTTT
>TRBJ1-5|.|.|TRBV2
CASSETGPPNQPQHF
TGTGCCAGCAGTGAAACGGGGCCCCCCAATCAGCCCCAGCATTTT
>TRBJ1-2|TRBD1|.|TRBV13
CASRHTGGGGGYTF
TGTGCCAGCAGACATACAGGGGGCGGAGGTGGCTACACCTTC
>TRBJ1-1|.|.|TRBV29-1
CSVVGDSRAFF
TGCAGCGTTGTTGGGGATTCGAGAGCTTTCTTT
>TRBJ1-3|.|once|TRBV6-6
CASSYSGNTIYF
TGTGCCAGCAGTTACTCTGGAAACACCATATATTTT
>TRBJ2-7|.|.|TRBV7-9
CASSSPLANEQYF
TGTGCCAGCAGCTCCCCTTTGGCCAACGAGCAGTACTTC
>TRBJ2-7|.|few|TRBV4-1
CASSQAFPQMGSYEQYF
TGCGCCAGCAGCCAAGCCTTTCCCCAGATGGGGTCCTACGAGCAGTACTTC
>TRBJ1-1|.|.|TRBV7-9
CASSFGRVRNTEAFF
TGTGCCAGCAGCTTCGGACGAGTGAGAAACACTGAAGCTTTCTTT
>TRBJ1-5|.|.|TRBV6-2/TRBV6-3
CASSYPLTRPQHF
TGTGCCAGCAGTTACCCTCTGACAAGGCCCCAGCATTTT
>TRBJ2-3|TRBD2|.|TRBV27
CASSPVAGVGLDTQYF
TGTGCCAGCAGTCCCGTGGCGGGAGTCGGTCTGGATACGCAGTATTTT
>TRBJ1-1|.|few|TRBV7-8
CASSSPAGTEAFF
TGTGCCAGCAGCTCACCAGCAGGAACTGAAGCTTTCTTT
>TRBJ1-1|.|.|TRBV14
CASSQEVRLGAFF
TGTGCCAGCAGCCAAGAGGTCCGCCTGGGAGCTTTCTTT
>TRBJ1-1|.|few|TRBV5-4
CASSLGFQMNTEAFF
TGTGCCAGCAGCTTGGGTTTTCAGATGAACACTGAAGCTTTCTTT
>TRBJ2-1|.|.|TRBV7-9
CASSLSESSYNEQFF
TGTGCCAGCAGCTTAAGCGAGAGCTCCTACAATGAGCAGTTCTTC
>TRBJ2-7|TRBD2|.|TRBV19
CASRRLAGGVGEQYF
TGTGCCAGTAGACGACTAGCGGGGGGAGTCGGCGAGCAGTACTTC
>TRBJ2-3|.|once|TRBV6-6
CASSYEAGGWNTQYF
TGTGCCAGCAGTTACGAGGCAGGGGGGTGGAATACGCAGTATTTT
>TRBJ2-7|TRBD2|.|TRBV27
CASMYGGLAAVYEQYF
TGTGCCAGCATGTATGGCGGACTAGCCGCAGTCTACGAGCAGTACTTC
>TRBJ2-1|.|.|TRBV5-4
CASSSFGGPSYNEQFF
TGTGCCAGCAGCTCGTTCGGGGGCCCCTCCTACAATGAGCAGTTCTTC
>TRBJ2-1|.|.|TRBV18
CASSPGDNEQFF
TGTGCCAGCTCACCAGGAGACAATGAGCAGTTCTTC
>TRBJ1-1|.|.|TRBV19
CASSIGAGRNTEAFF
TGTGCCAGTAGTATAGGTGCAGGGCGGAACACTGAAGCTTTCTTT
>TRBJ1-6|.|.|TRBV6-1
CASSEALYSPLHF
TGTGCCAGCAGTGAAGCCCTGTACTCACCCCTCCACTTT
>TRBJ2-1|.|.|TRBV7-9
CASSLVRKNWGNEQFF
TGTGCCAGCAGCTTAGTCAGGAAAAACTGGGGCAATGAGCAGTTCTTC
>TRBJ1-1|.|.|TRBV6-5
CASSFLGGNTEAFF
TGTGCCAGCAGTTTTCTTGGGGGTAACACTGAAGCTTTCTTT
>TRBJ2-7|TRBD1|.|TRBV28
CASSLPGQGKEQYF
TGTGCCAGCAGCTTACCGGGACAGGGGAAGGAGCAGTACTTC
>TRBJ2-3|.|few|TRBV6-4
CASSGDDTDTQYF
TGTGCCAGCAGCGGAGACGACACAGATACGCAGTATTTT
>TRBJ1-2|.|.|TRBV7-2
CASSPPGGNYGYTF
TGTGCCAGCAGCCCCCCCGGGGGGAACTATGGCTACACCTTC
>TRBJ1-3|.|.|TRBV27
CASSSTSTAAGNTIYF
TGTGCCAGCAGTTCCACCTCGACAGCGGCTGGAAACACCATATATTTT
>TRBJ1-1|.|.|TRBV6-5
CASSYRDPVTEAFF
TGTGCCAGCAGTTACCGGGATCCCGTCACTGAAGCTTTCTTT
>TRBJ1-1|.|.|TRBV6-5
CASRRVPIMNTEAFF
TGTGCCAGCAGGCGGGTTCCGATCATGAACACTGAAGCTTTCTTT
>TRBJ2-2|TRBD1|.|TRBV6-5
CASSSPRGRVTGELFF
TGTGCCAGCAGTTCGCCCAGGGGGCGGGTCACCGGGGAGCTGTTTTTT
>TRBJ1-2|.|.|TRBV18
CASSPRQQGNYGYTF
TGTGCCAGCTCACCAAGGCAACAGGGAAACTATGGCTACACCTTC
>TRBJ2-2|.|.|TRBV9
CASSADYYGELFF
TGTGCCAGCAGCGCTGATTATTACGGGGAGCTGTTTTTT
>TRBJ2-7|.|.|TRBV5-5
CASSLAPGHQTGYEQYF
TGTGCCAGCAGCTTAGCACCGGGACACCAGACGGGGTACGAGCAGTACTTC
>TRBJ2-5|TRBD1|.|TRBV7-7
CASSLGGTGYQETQYF
TGTGCCAGCAGCTTAGGAGGGACAGGGTACCAAGAGACCCAGTACTTC
>TRBJ2-2|.|.|TRBV6-1
CAYRDSTGELFF
TGTGCTTACAGGGATAGCACCGGGGAGCTGTTTTTT
>TRBJ2-2|TRBD1|.|TRBV19
CASSRWGTGANTGELFF
TGTGCCAGTAGTAGATGGGGGACAGGGGCGAACACCGGGGAGCTGTTTTTT
>TRBJ1-1|.|.|TRBV2
CASSSRKEGTEAFF
TGTGCCAGCAGCTCGAGGAAGGAGGGAACTGAAGCTTTCTTT
>TRBJ1-1|.|.|TRBV7-9
CASSRGGLGTEAFF
TGTGCCAGCAGCCGCGGGGGGTTGGGTACTGAAGCTTTCTTT
>TRBJ2-7|.|.|TRBV5-1
CASSLGASTYSYEQYF
TGCGCCAGCAGCTTGGGAGCTAGCACGTACTCCTACGAGCAGTACTTC
>TRBJ1-4|.|.|TRBV4-2
CASSADRNEKLFF
TGTGCCAGCAGCGCCGACAGGAATGAAAAACTGTTTTTT
>TRBJ1-4|TRBD1|.|TRBV30
CACRGLQGSTNEKLFF
TGTGCCTGTAGGGGGCTACAAGGGTCCACTAATGAAAAACTGTTTTTT
>TRBJ2-4|TRBD2|.|TRBV7-9
CASSLSGIRRGAKNIQYF
TGTGCCAGCAGCTTAAGCGGGATCAGGCGGGGGGCCAAAAACATTCAGTACTTC
>TRBJ1-1|.|.|TRBV6-5
CASSYEMRGLGSEAFF
TGTGCCAGCAGTTACGAGATGCGCGGTTTGGGGTCTGAAGCTTTCTTT
>TRBJ2-1|.|.|TRBV5-1
CASSLVQLSNEQFF
TGCGCCAGCAGCTTGGTTCAGCTCTCCAATGAGCAGTTCTTC